This T cell receptor beta chain was captured in a study of cytomegalovirus exposure and HLA in healthy donors (dated by TCRdb to between 2016 and 2019). A note on the overall study: An earlier analysis of a few hundred of the donors reported under 300 Gb of sequence data and 117 million unique TCR beta sequences obtained from approximately 180 million T cells. Of the roughly 400 genotyped donors, 81% fell in the genetic ancestry cluster associated with self-reported Caucasian donors. An early release covering roughly 640 HLA-typed donors comprised about 300 gigabases of sequencing data and around 80 million unique TCR sequences. In a later analysis, previously published TCR beta repertoires from roughly 710 donors were re-analyzed and high-resolution HLA genotyping was added so that TCR occurrence patterns could be studied. A separate validation cohort of 100 to 150 different subjects was used in addition to the 666-subject first cohort. An earlier analysis of some 500 of the donors applied high-throughput TCR beta sequencing to assess whether each TCR beta V gene segment acted as functional or pseudogenic. The study aimed to test whether cataloging public T cell receptors could reveal signatures of past pathogen exposure. All discovery cohort repertoires had been generated on a single sequencing platform. The study used immunosequencing to profile the T cell repertoires of about 670 subjects and linked those repertoires to cytomegalovirus serostatus. Rather than using new phenotypic data, the later analysis identified candidate immune exposures from TCR beta sequences and from how often those sequences occurred across donors. Both class I and class II loci were covered by HLA typing, at four-digit resolution. Alongside the repertoire data, information on donor age, sex, ethnicity and CMV serostatus was compiled. Several DR-DQ haplotypes were treated as single units for association and clustering because of strong linkage in the cohort. A later genetic analysis used genome-wide SNP genotypes for about 65% of the roughly 700 donors, treating that subset as a discovery cohort. To predict cytomegalovirus infection status, the study combined high-throughput TCR immunosequencing, statistical association of individual TCRs with disease status, and machine learning. On average, roughly 250,000 unique TCR beta nucleotide sequences were sequenced per donor among about 400 genotyped donors of the cohort, with roughly 18% of those sequences being non-productive. Typing coverage differed by locus: A, B, C, DRB1 and DQB1 were typed in roughly 620-640 donors, DQA1 in around 500, DPA1 in around 580, and DPB1 in 450 to 490. Points the paper makes about the study in general: Three of the identified cytomegalovirus-associated TCR beta chains were confirmed in vitro to be specific for cytomegalovirus antigens. A later analysis found that most CMV-associated TCR beta chains appeared HLA-restricted, with HLA associations seemingly driven largely by CMV exposure. Some IMGT-functional V segments, including TRBV6-2 and TRBV6-3, could not be distinguished by the 87-base-pair reads and were therefore excluded. A later analysis associated 17,000 or so TCR beta sequences with specific HLA alleles at a false discovery rate of 0.05. This cohort had only TCR beta chains sequenced, and the lack of alpha or paired-chain data limited which features could be detected. In an earlier analysis of some 500 of the donors, most TCR beta V segments were observed in productive rearrangements about 87% or about 30% of the time, broadly matching IMGT annotations. According to a later genetic analysis, donors in an Asian-associated ancestry cluster had fewer N-insertions in productive TCRs than the approximately 650-donor mean. While some public TCRs were present in many individuals, most TCR sequences turned up only very rarely across donors. When HLA alleles, especially DR and DQ, strongly co-occurred, TCR associations were difficult to assign to individual alleles. Sequencing depth was assumed to be roughly uniform across donors in the presence/absence analyses, though that assumption may not hold. In the study, around 150 TCR beta chains were listed as associated with cytomegalovirus. A further reported finding was that TCR beta sequences accurately predicted the HLA-A and HLA-B alleles for most subjects in the first cohort. The earlier analysis of 587 of the donors excluded seventeen rarely observed V segments, including chromosome 9 orphons, because counts were too low. The sequencing pipeline was judged likely to have produced a cluster of highly shared sequence variants as a technical artifact. Because HLA typing was missing for some donors at each locus, association tests included only the typed subset. Correlated functional status among segregating V segments might reflect linkage disequilibrium, but an unknown experimental factor could not be ruled out. The authors suggested that the approach could potentially be extended to other disease states and immunological phenotypes. A later analysis found that HLA-associated TCR beta chains were more clonally expanded and had lower generation probabilities than equally common non-associated chains. In a later genetic analysis, a missense DCLRE1C variant was associated with V-gene and J-gene trimming of TCR beta chains, and the association was replicated in an independent cohort. For the cohort, immune exposure information was limited to CMV serostatus. In a later analysis, TCR association rates were found to vary across HLA loci, with the most associated TCRs seen for DRB1 alleles and the fewest for HLA-C alleles. According to a later analysis, parvovirus B19, influenza, CMV and Epstein-Barr virus appeared linked to several top co-occurrence clusters. The classifier was reported to diagnose cytomegalovirus status with high specificity and sensitivity in both the original cohort and the validation cohort.

The method was the immunoSEQ multiplex PCR assay. For the multiplex PCR, a mixture combining 60 forward primers for TCR Vbeta segments and 13 reverse primers for TCR Jbeta segments was used. A multiplex PCR assay on genomic DNA amplified the CDR3 region of rearranged TCR beta genes. The Illumina HiSeq System was used to sequence the amplified TCR beta libraries as 87-base-pair reads. The original pipeline was this. Across the 670 or so repertoires, a later analysis counted approximately 75 million unique TCR beta chains, around 11 million of which were shared by at least two donors. Raw reads were error-corrected and collapsed into unique sequences with a nearest-neighbor algorithm that merged closely related sequences to remove PCR and sequencing errors. To assign V, D and J gene segments, CDR3 sequences were aligned to IMGT reference sequences. For a sequence to be retained, a match of at least six nucleotides to both a V gene segment and a J gene segment was required. Rearrangements were called productive when the CDR3 lacked stop codons and stayed in frame with V and J; all others were non-productive. Following IMGT convention, CDR3 was defined as the stretch from the second conserved V-encoded cysteine up to the conserved J-encoded phenylalanine. Sequences without an unambiguous match to a single V gene segment were excluded from the earlier analysis of about 640 of the donors. In an earlier analysis of approximately 560 of the donors, a V segment was called functional when productive rearrangements were above 56.7%, and segregating when the standard deviation between donors exceeded 5%. A statistical classification framework was built for diagnosing cytomegalovirus status from the catalog of TCR beta chain sequences. V and J gene assignment, in a later analysis, came from comparing TCR nucleotide sequences with IMGT/GENE-DB human TR gene sequences. The TCRdist pipeline was used in a later analysis to assign CDR3 sequences and most-parsimonious VDJ recombination scenarios. In a later analysis, each TCR beta chain was defined by its CDR3 amino acid sequence together with its V-gene family, and reads lacking a unique V-gene family were excluded. To address suspected cross-contamination and a sequencing artifact, a later analysis removed approximately 600 highly shared, low-generation-probability nucleotide sequences. In a later analysis, a clonal expansion index for each public chain was calculated from normalized within-repertoire ranks of inferred template counts. In a later analysis, generation probabilities were computed with a VDJ recombination model fitted to out-of-frame rearrangements, and the resulting probabilities were checked against IGoR. In a later analysis, TCR-TCR, TCR-HLA and TCR-CMV co-occurrence was scored with hypergeometric tests, and a repertoire-size bias correction was applied to TCR pairs. To estimate false discovery rates, a later analysis permuted the HLA or CMV assignments 20 times. In a later analysis, co-occurring TCRs were grouped using DBSCAN, and TCRdist sequence similarity was added for clustering within HLA-allele-positive subsets. Co-occurrence clustering excluded repertoires with fewer than 30,000 or more than 120,000 public chains, plus five with anomalous nucleotide sharing. What TCRdb holds here is the immuneACCESS table cut down to in-frame rearrangements. Part of the clones is not present; checked against another copy, under half of the missing clones reflect an unresolved V gene, and the others are unexplained. From that table come the V and J calls and clone size; the DNA was used to work out D and trimming. For this sample there are just over 200,000 clones; around 85% appear just once. Together, the top ten hold 1.7% of the sample.

The cohort comprised around 690 healthy bone marrow donors. At the time of sampling, all cohort members were nominally healthy, though unrecorded immune exposures were likely present. The donor was CMV seronegative and was included in the group of a few hundred seronegative cohort members. Every donor gave a peripheral blood sample, and the peripheral blood mononuclear cells from that sample were used for TCR beta sequencing. The Qiagen DNeasy Blood Extraction Kit was used to extract genomic DNA from the blood cell samples. Remarks on this clone: It has no known antigen specificity. Qualities for individual bases were not recorded, and no much larger clone is one base off.

The cysteine opens and the phenylalanine closes a CDR3 of 17 amino acids. Left in the record is the CDR3 DNA by itself, 51 bases read in frame from the first base. The germline V gene provides CDR1 MGHRA and CDR2 YSYEKL. Here V drops 3 bases and J drops 2 bases, and the junction holds 3 bases not matched to any gene. The chain joins TRBV4-1 to TRBJ2-6; 11 of the junction bases match TRBD1. The origin of this receptor is a man aged 50 or older in good health and CMV-seronegative. Sequencing was carried out using PBMCs. The bases are TGCGCCAGCAGCCACGGACAGGGGGCGGCTGGGGCCAACGTCCTGACTTTC. Translation gives CASSHGQGAAGANVLTF.